The 20 T cell receptor beta chains below come from one sample, sequenced in a study of T cells in Graves' hyperthyroidism and ophthalmopathy. TCR beta CDR3 regions were amplified from RNA transcripts. TCR CDR3 regions were first amplified by RT-PCR with HTBI primers. TCRdb redid the calling of the multiplex PCR reads with MiXCR, one entry per CDR3 protein. The table has more than 300,000 distinct CDR3 sequences, approximately 18% seen once; the top ten hold approximately 30%. The material sequenced was blood. The receptors originated from a young woman with Graves' hyperthyroidism that later progressed to Graves' ophthalmopathy.

This clonotype was seen repeatedly, ten times or more. The CDR3, as DNA: TGTGCCATCAGTGAGGAGAGGGCTTACTATGGCTACACCTTC. Translating it yields CAISEERAYYGYTF. V and J are TRBV10-3 and TRBJ1-2, with unresolved D. The V gene lost 2 bases and the J gene lost 3 bases, with 10 bases spanning the gap. CDR1 is ENHRY and CDR2 is SYGVKD in the germline V gene. This CDR3 region has 14 residues.

This clonotype was counted ten times or more. The chain uses TRBV6-2 or TRBV6-3 and TRBJ1-2; D may be TRBD1 (6 bases). V was pared by 7 bases and J by 1 base, with 10 bases between. Looked up from germline, CDR1 is MNHEY and CDR2 is SVGEGT. The CDR3 spans 13 residues. The CDR3 region has the DNA TGTGCCAGCACCGGACAGATTAACTATGGCTACACCTTC. Protein product: CASTGQINYGYTF.

This clonotype was observed at least ten times. The gene calls are TRBV2 and TRBJ2-1, with D perhaps matching TRBD1 (5 bases). The CDR3 runs to 12 residues. Germline V lookup: CDR1 SNHLY, CDR2 FYNNEI. Deletions cut 7 bases from V and 1 base from J, with 5 bases between. In DNA form, the CDR3 reads TGTGCCAGCAAGGGGTCCTACAATGAGCAGTTCTTC. Translated: CASKGSYNEQFF.

As regards this clonotype: This may be a read error, as it is one base from a much larger clone. This sequence joins TRBV20-1 and TRBJ2-7; no firm D call. CDR1 and CDR2 from the germline V gene are DFQATT and SNEGSKA (reference sequence). The CDR3 is 16 amino acids. In DNA form, the CDR3 reads TGCAATGCTAGAAATTTACAAGGGTCAGCCGTTTACGAGCAGTACTTC. As protein: CNARNLQGSAVYEQYF.

This clonotype showed up just a few times. The chain is built from TRBV5-1 and TRBJ1-1; 7 bases agree with TRBD1. The V segment lost 4 bases and the J segment 4 bases; nucleotides outside the gene matches: 7. The germline CDR1 and CDR2 sequences are SGHRS and YFSETQ. The CDR3 is 14 amino acids. CDR3 bases: TGCGCCAGCAGCGTAACAGGGGCGCTCACTGAAGCTTTCTTT. Residues: CASSVTGALTEAFF. Together with reference TRBV5-1 and TRBJ1-1, the CDR3 gives the full variable domain: KAGVTQTPRYLIKTRGQQVTLSCSPISGHRSVSWYQQTPGQGLQFLFEYFSETQRNKGNFPGRFSGRQFSNSRSEMNVSTLELGDSALYLCASSVTGALTEAFFGQGTRLTVV.

This clonotype occurred many times. DNA of the CDR3: TGTGCCAGCAGCTTAGGACAGATTGGCTACACCTTC. The encoded protein is CASSLGQIGYTF. The chain links TRBV7-8 to TRBJ1-2, with a possible D match to TRBD1 (5 bases). The CDR3 has 12 amino acids. Germline V gene sequence: CDR1 SGHVS, CDR2 FQNEAQ. Trimming removed 1 base at V and 7 bases at J, with 7 bases between.

This clonotype came up many times. The genes are TRBV27 and TRBJ2-2, with D possibly TRBD2 on 5 matching bases. CDR3 length equals 21 residues. V lost 6 bases, J lost 1 base, and 30 bases lay in between. Germline CDR1 reads MNHEY; CDR2 reads SMNVEV (reference sequence). The CDR3 loop reads CASSPIGIGLPPGRNTGELFF. Here the CDR3 DNA reads TGTGCCAGCAGCCCAATCGGAATCGGACTCCCTCCCGGGCGGAACACCGGGGAGCTGTTTTTT.

On this clonotype itself: One end of the junction fails to match germline, which may point to a read error. The chain joins TRBV9 to TRBJ2-1; D unresolved. The germline V gene has CDR1 SGDLS and CDR2 YYNGEE. The CDR3 is made up of 16 amino acids. As DNA, the CDR3 is TGTGCCAGCATAAATCCCCCGGGCCAACTATGTAATGGGCAGTTCTTC. Amino acids: CASINPPGQLCNGQFF.

This clonotype was detected many times. V usage is TRBV11-2 and J usage is TRBJ2-7, with a possible D match to TRBD1 (6 bases). The V and J ends lost 8 bases and 4 bases respectively, with 21 bases between them. The germline CDR1 and CDR2 sequences are SGHAT and FQNNGV. This CDR3 has 15 residues. The CDR3 loop is CASRGHRHGRYEQYF. The CDR3 DNA reads as TGTGCCAGCCGGGGACACCGACACGGCAGGTACGAGCAGTACTTC. Using reference TRBV11-2 and TRBJ2-7 for the parts outside the CDR3, the full variable domain is EAGVAQSPRYKIIEKRQSVAFWCNPISGHATLYWYQQILGQGPKLLIQFQNNGVVDDSQLPKDRFSAERLKGVDSTLKIQPAKLEDSAVYLCASRGHRHGRYEQYFGPGTRLTVT.

V gene TRBV7-9 combines with J gene TRBJ1-3, with a weak D call TRBD1 (5 bases). CDR3 size: 15 residues. V shed 1 base and J shed 2 bases, with 9 bases lying between them. Germline V gene sequence: CDR1 SEHNR, CDR2 FQNEAQ (reference sequence). The CDR3 region has the DNA TGTGCCAGCAGCTTAGTCCAGGGCGCTGGAAACACCATATATTTT. Amino acid sequence: CASSLVQGAGNTIYF.

The J gene is TRBJ2-5, the V gene TRBV4-2; 8 nucleotides line up with TRBD2. The V gene end was trimmed by 3 bases and the J gene end by 3 bases; junction bases not matched to a gene: 6. Germline CDR1 and CDR2: LGHNA and YNFKEQ. There are 15 residues in the CDR3. CDR3: CASSQSGGSEETQYF. CDR3 sequence (DNA): TGTGCCAGCAGCCAGAGCGGGGGATCCGAAGAGACCCAGTACTTC.

With regard to this clonotype: A much larger clone lies a single base off, so this may be a read error. DNA of the CDR3: TGTGCCAGCGGGAGTCGCAGTACAAGAACAGATACGCAGTATTTT. This codes for CASGSRSTRTDTQYF. The rearrangement joins TRBV6-2 or TRBV6-3 to TRBJ2-3; D is possibly TRBD2 (5 bases). Trimming pared 8 bases from V and 3 bases from J, leaving 18 bases between. The CDR3 has 15 amino acids. In germline, CDR1 is MNHEY, CDR2 SVGEGT.

There are many counts of this clonotype. V gene TRBV9 combines with J gene TRBJ1-1; D not resolved. This CDR3 spans 14 amino acids. Trimming removed 3 bases from V and 5 bases from J, with 14 bases in between. Per the germline V gene, CDR1 is SGDLS and CDR2 is YYNGEE. CDR3 DNA sequence: TGTGCCAGCAGCGGTTGGAGGGAACCAACTGAAGCTTTCTTT. Its translation: CASSGWREPTEAFF.

This clonotype was seen repeatedly, ten times or more. This rearrangement joins TRBV11-2 to TRBJ2-5; no clear D gene. Germline CDR1 and CDR2: SGHAT and FQNNGV. The CDR3 covers 15 residues. Between the trimmed V and J ends, which lost 2 bases and 2 bases, there was a span of 12 bases. CDR3 protein: CASSLPLGLQETQYF. As DNA, the CDR3 is TGTGCCAGCAGCTTACCCCTAGGGTTGCAAGAGACCCAGTACTTC.

This clonotype was observed a handful of times. The chain links TRBV7-9 to TRBJ2-2, with D hard to call. The CDR3 is made up of 14 amino acids. Deletions cut 1 base from V and 6 bases from J, with 9 bases between. Germline assignment: CDR1 SEHNR and CDR2 FQNEAQ (reference sequence). The CDR3 bases are TGTGCCAGCAGCTTAGAAAGGTCGCCCGGGGAGCTGTTTTTT. Protein sequence: CASSLERSPGELFF. The variable domain in full, completed from reference TRBV7-9 and TRBJ2-2, reads DTGVSQNPRHKITKRGQNVTFRCDPISEHNRLYWYRQTLGQGPEFLTYFQNEAQLEKSRLLSDRFSAERPKGSFSTLEIQRTEQGDSAMYLCASSLERSPGELFFGEGSRLTVL.

This clonotype was seen many times. J is TRBJ1-1 and V is TRBV6-1; TRBD1 might be the D (6 bases). Trimming removed 2 bases at V and 0 bases at J, with 22 bases between. CDR3 length: 19 residues. Per germline, CDR1 MNHNS and CDR2 SASEGT. CDR3 DNA sequence: TGTGCCAGCAGTGAACGAGTTTGGACAGAGAATATTATGAACACTGAAGCTTTCTTT. Its translation: CASSERVWTENIMNTEAFF.

This clonotype has at least ten counts. V gene TRBV2 combines with J gene TRBJ1-1, with D possibly TRBD1 on 5 matching bases. V was clipped by 2 bases and J by 0 bases, with 7 bases between them. CDR1 and CDR2 from the germline V gene are SNHLY and FYNNEI. The CDR3 has 14 residues. CDR3 nucleotides: TGTGCCAGCAGTGAAAGACAGCTGAACACTGAAGCTTTCTTT. It specifies CASSERQLNTEAFF.

Many counts were recorded for this clonotype. V usage is TRBV20-1 and J usage is TRBJ2-1, with 12 bases aligning to TRBD2. Germline CDR1 is DFQATT and CDR2 is SNEGSKA (reference sequence). V gave up 6 bases and J gave up 5 bases; unmatched junction bases: 11. The CDR3 is 16 amino acids. CDR3 in DNA: TGCAGTGCCGGATCCCCCCTAGCGGGAGGGAACAATGAGCAGTTCTTC. As protein: CSAGSPLAGGNNEQFF.

The genes are TRBV5-5 and TRBJ1-5; D ambiguous. Germline V gene data show CDR1 as SGHKS and CDR2 as YYEKEE (reference sequence). This CDR3 spans 14 amino acids. Between the trimmed V and J ends, which lost 1 base and 6 bases, there was a span of 11 bases. CDR3 amino acids: CASSLSGLSQPQHF. The CDR3 bases are TGTGCCAGCAGCTTGTCAGGATTAAGTCAGCCCCAGCATTTT.

This clonotype was seen at least ten times. V is TRBV12-3 or TRBV12-4 and J is TRBJ2-6, with 10 bases lining up with TRBD1. V trimming: 5 bases; J trimming: 3 bases; junction bases outside the gene matches: 13. The CDR3 sequence is 19 residues long. The CDR3 here is CASSLLGGQGKSGANVLTF. The CDR3 nucleotides are TGTGCCAGCAGTCTTCTAGGGGGACAGGGGAAAAGTGGGGCCAACGTCCTGACTTTC.